This T cell receptor (beta chain) was observed in a study of blood T cell repertoires in COVID-19. Per germline, CDR1 MDHEN and CDR2 SYDVKM. The CDR3 extends over 15 amino acids. V was clipped by 3 bases and J by 4 bases, with 13 bases between them. The method was immunoSEQ multiplex PCR; TCRdb's version includes in-frame clones alone and lacks a portion of them. The repertoire has some 87,000 clones, 70% to 85% of them found once; the top ten carry about a quarter. This rearrangement joins TRBV28 to TRBJ1-5, with D possibly TRBD1 on 5 matching bases. The sequenced material came from peripheral blood. The sequence came from a human donor in a cohort sampled during active COVID-19. The CDR3 loop reads CASSLATGFNQPQHF. The DNA for the CDR3 is TGTGCCAGCAGTTTGGCCACAGGTTTTAATCAGCCCCAGCATTTT. The full variable domain, with the rest looked up from reference TRBV28 and TRBJ1-5, is DVKVTQSSRYLVKRTGEKVFLECVQDMDHENMFWYRQDPGLGLRLIYFSYDVKMKEKGDIPEGYSVSREKKERFSLILESASTNQTSMYLCASSLATGFNQPQHFGDGTRLSIL.